This TCR beta chain comes out of a study of blood T cell repertoires in COVID-19. About the study: The United States, Italy and Spain provided the acute and convalescent COVID-19 samples. In each case, the material was cDNA or gDNA derived from T cells, B-cell-depleted T cells, or PBMCs.

Between the trimmed V and J ends, which lost 2 bases and 6 bases, there was a span of 10 bases. This CDR3 region has 13 residues. Per germline, CDR1 MNHEY and CDR2 SMNVEV (reference sequence). Original data processing: Estimation of nucleated cell counts was performed using reference gene primer amplification. Profiled with immunoSEQ multiplex PCR; TCRdb holds only in-frame clones, not every one. The DNA gave D and trimming, while V, J and clone size come from that table. Of more than 95,000 clones in the sample, about 74% were seen once. Sequenced sample: peripheral blood. The TCR originated in a man in his 70s with acute or convalescent COVID-19. The chain uses TRBV27 and TRBJ1-1, with D perhaps TRBD1 (5 bases). CDR3 in DNA: TGTGCCAGCAGTTTAATAGGGGAAGCTGAAGCTTTCTTT. Amino acids: CASSLIGEAEAFF.